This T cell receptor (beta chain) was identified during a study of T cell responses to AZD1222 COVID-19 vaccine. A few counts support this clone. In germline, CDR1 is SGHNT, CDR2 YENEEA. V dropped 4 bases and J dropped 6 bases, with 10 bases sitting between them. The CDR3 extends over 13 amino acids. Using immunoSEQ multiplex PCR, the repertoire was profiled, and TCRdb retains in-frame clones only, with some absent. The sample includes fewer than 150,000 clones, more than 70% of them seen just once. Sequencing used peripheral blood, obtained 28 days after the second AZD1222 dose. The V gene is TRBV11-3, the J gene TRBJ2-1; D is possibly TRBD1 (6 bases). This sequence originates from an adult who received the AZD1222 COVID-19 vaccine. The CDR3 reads CASSSRDTNEQFF. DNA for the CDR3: TGTGCCAGCAGCTCCCGGGACACCAATGAGCAGTTCTTC.